This T cell receptor (beta chain) emerged from a study of cytomegalovirus exposure and HLA in healthy donors. The PCR made use of 60 Vbeta and 13 Jbeta primers. The repertoire was sequenced with immunoSEQ multiplex PCR; TCRdb's copy has only in-frame clones and lacks some. The data hold 100,000 to 120,000 clones, with around four fifths observed a single time. General study results and limits: A list of 150 to 200 TCR beta chains associated with cytomegalovirus was given. Some V segments could not be told apart, so they were left out, TRBV6-2 and TRBV6-3 among them.

In the case of this clone: Antigen: not known.

The CDR3 runs 12 residues. The germline V gene encodes CDR1 MGHRA and CDR2 YSYEKL. Trimming cost V 2 bases and J 6 bases, with 8 bases left between them. The origin of this receptor is a woman aged 40 to 50 in good health and CMV-seropositive. The genes are TRBV4-1 and TRBJ2-7; no clear D gene. Sequencing was performed on PBMCs. The chain's CDR3 is CASSQNAAEQYF. CDR3 nucleotide sequence: TGCGCCAGCAGCCAAAACGCGGCCGAGCAGTACTTC.